This passage covers 19 T cell receptor beta chains from one sample sequenced in a study of cytomegalovirus exposure and HLA in healthy donors. The PCR employed 60 Vbeta primers together with 13 Jbeta primers. The assay was immunoSEQ multiplex PCR, and TCRdb's table has in-frame clones only and misses some. The table lists 120,000 to 150,000 clones, around 80% of them singletons. The specimen was PBMCs. The receptors originated from a male donor in good health and CMV-seropositive.

In this sample, this clone turned up a few times. The rearrangement links TRBV2 to TRBJ1-1; 8 nucleotides align to TRBD1. The CDR3 loop spans 12 amino acids. The germline CDR1 and CDR2 sequences are SNHLY and FYNNEI. J gave up 12 bases and V 6 bases, and 9 bases lay outside the gene matches. CDR3 DNA: TGTGCCAGCAGAGGTGACAGGGGAGGACCTTTCTTT. Amino acids: CASRGDRGGPFF.

V usage is TRBV28 and J usage is TRBJ2-2; 7 bases fit TRBD1. CDR3 length: 13 amino acids. Looked up from germline, CDR1 is MDHEN and CDR2 is SYDVKM. Trimming at V came to 10 bases and at J to 0 bases, leaving 2 bases not matched to a gene. The CDR3: CATQGANTGELFF. In DNA, the CDR3 is TGTGCCACCCAGGGGGCGAACACCGGGGAGCTGTTTTTT. The variable domain in full, completed from reference TRBV28 and TRBJ2-2, reads DVKVTQSSRYLVKRTGEKVFLECVQDMDHENMFWYRQDPGLGLRLIYFSYDVKMKEKGDIPEGYSVSREKKERFSLILESASTNQTSMYLCATQGANTGELFFGEGSRLTVL.

A note on this clone: An end of the junction does not agree with germline; a read error may underlie this. V is TRBV7-7 and J is TRBJ2-1; TRBD1 matches at 8 bases. The CDR3 covers 16 residues. Germline CDR1 is SSHAT and CDR2 is FNYEAQ (reference sequence). The DNA of the CDR3 is TGTGCTAGCAGCTTGGAGACAGGGGCCCCTTACAATGAGCAGTTCTTC. Translated: CASSLETGAPYNEQFF.

The sample holds one count of this clone. The chain employs TRBV2 and TRBJ1-2; 9 nucleotides agree with TRBD1. J gave up 0 bases and V 7 bases, and 12 bases lay outside the gene matches. The CDR3 totals 17 residues. CDR1 and CDR2 from the germline V gene are SNHLY and FYNNEI. CDR3 residues: CASTPSGTGTANYGYTF. In DNA, the CDR3 is TGTGCCAGCACCCCGTCCGGGACAGGGACAGCTAACTATGGCTACACCTTC.

This chain uses TRBV19 with TRBJ2-7; TRBD1 matches 8 bases. Germline V gene sequence: CDR1 LNHDA, CDR2 SQIVND (reference sequence). With V trimmed by 5 bases and J by 2 bases, 5 bases remained unmatched. The CDR3 consists of 14 residues. In DNA form, the CDR3 reads TGTGCCAGTAGTCGACAGGGGACCCCCTACGAGCAGTACTTC. Translation gives CASSRQGTPYEQYF.

This chain joins TRBV9 and TRBJ2-3; 9 bases line up with TRBD2. Germline CDR1 reads SGDLS; CDR2 reads YYNGEE. J gave up 4 bases and V 0 bases, and 6 bases lay outside the gene matches. The CDR3 covers 16 residues. The CDR3 region has the DNA TGTGCCAGCAGCGTAGAGGGCGGGGGGGCCCCAGATACGCAGTATTTT. Translation: CASSVEGGGAPDTQYF.

This clone was counted once. As DNA, the CDR3 is TGTGCCAGCAGTTTAGCGGGAGTGGAGACCCAGTACTTC. Translating it yields CASSLAGVETQYF. The chain is built from TRBV6-1 and TRBJ2-5; TRBD2 matches 9 bases. CDR1 and CDR2 (germline): MNHNS, SASEGT. There are 13 residues in the CDR3. With V trimmed by 5 bases and J by 5 bases, 3 bases remained unmatched.

V and J are TRBV5-1 and TRBJ2-2; TRBD1 agrees at 9 bases. V was pared by 4 bases and J by 2 bases, with 9 bases of the junction left unmatched. The CDR3 has 17 residues. CDR1 and CDR2 from the germline V gene are SGHRS and YFSETQ. In nucleotides, the CDR3 is TGCGCCAGCAGCCCCAACCCGGGACAGGGAAACACCGGGGAGCTGTTTTTT. Translating it yields CASSPNPGQGNTGELFF.

V and J are TRBV4-1 and TRBJ2-3, with 15 bases lining up with TRBD2. The CDR3 totals 18 residues. Looked up from germline, CDR1 is MGHRA and CDR2 is YSYEKL. The V gene end was trimmed by 3 bases and the J gene end by 1 base; junction bases not matched to a gene: 5. The CDR3 bases are TGCGCCAGCAGCCACCCGGGACTAGCGGGAGGCGGCACAGATACGCAGTATTTT. Translated: CASSHPGLAGGGTDTQYF.

The rearrangement uses TRBV6-5 and TRBJ2-7; the D gene is possibly TRBD1 (6 bases). The CDR3 runs to 13 residues. V was trimmed by 3 bases and J by 4 bases, leaving 10 bases between them. CDR1 is MNHEY and CDR2 is SVGAGI in the germline V gene. The CDR3 sequence is CASSYAGAYEQYF. DNA for the CDR3: TGTGCCAGCAGTTATGCAGGGGCTTACGAGCAGTACTTC.

This chain links TRBV27 with TRBJ2-7; 8 bases are shared with TRBD2. CDR1 MNHEY and CDR2 SMNVEV come from the germline V gene (reference sequence). V gave up 7 bases and J gave up 0 bases; unmatched junction bases: 8. The CDR3 has 15 residues. CDR3 in DNA: TGTGCCAGCAACCTTCAGGGGACTAGCTCCTACGAGCAGTACTTC. Its protein product is CASNLQGTSSYEQYF.

This chain connects TRBV7-8 to TRBJ2-2, with TRBD2 matching 7 bases. The length of the CDR3 is 17 residues. The V gene's germline CDR1 is SGHVS and CDR2 FQNEAQ. J gave up 2 bases and V 3 bases, and 9 bases lay outside the gene matches. The CDR3: CASSLYQRGSNTGELFF. CDR3 in DNA: TGTGCCAGCAGCTTGTACCAGCGGGGATCAAACACCGGGGAGCTGTTTTTT.

There are a few counts of this clone. The chain combines TRBV29-1 with TRBJ2-3, with 10 positions matching TRBD1. The germline CDR1 and CDR2 sequences are SQVTM and ANQGSEA. With 7 bases clipped from V and 4 bases from J, the junction kept 11 bases outside the gene matches. This CDR3 contains 15 residues. Here the CDR3 DNA reads TGCAGCGCTACAAAGGGACAGGGGAGCGCAGATACGCAGTATTTT. It codes for CSATKGQGSADTQYF.

The genes are TRBV6-5 and TRBJ2-7; D call uncertain. The germline V gene has CDR1 MNHEY and CDR2 SVGAGI. CDR3 length equals 14 residues. V was pared by 3 bases and J by 2 bases, with 11 bases between. The CDR3 loop is CASSYSRSTYEQYF. The DNA of the CDR3 is TGTGCCAGCAGTTATTCGCGGTCCACCTACGAGCAGTACTTC.

The chain uses TRBV28 and TRBJ2-7; TRBD1 matches at 9 bases. The germline V gene encodes CDR1 MDHEN and CDR2 SYDVKM. Unmatched junction bases numbered 9, after V lost 2 bases and J lost 4 bases. This CDR3 has 16 amino acids. The CDR3 nucleotides read TGTGCCAGCAGTTTAAGCGGGTGGACAGGGGATTACGAGCAGTACTTC. This codes for CASSLSGWTGDYEQYF.

The V and J genes are TRBV10-2 and TRBJ1-5; D remains unclear. CDR3 length: 18 amino acids. Trimming took off 6 bases at V and 4 bases at J, with 25 bases between the two ends. Germline V gives CDR1 WSHSY, CDR2 SAAADI. As DNA, the CDR3 is TGCGCCAGCAGCGCCGGCGGTGAGCCCGTCGTTGGGAATCAGCCCCAGCATTTT. Its protein is CASSAGGEPVVGNQPQHF.

This rearrangement joins TRBV6-8 to TRBJ1-5; D ambiguous. This CDR3 is built from 15 residues. V lost 5 bases and J 2 bases, leaving 13 bases between the germline ends. The germline CDR1 and CDR2 sequences are MNHGY and SAAAGT. Here the CDR3 DNA reads TGTGCCAGCAGTCTGAGGTGTGGTCGCAATCAGCCCCAGCATTTT. It encodes CASSLRCGRNQPQHF.

This clone was counted between two and nine times. J is TRBJ2-2 and V is TRBV10-1; 9 bases line up with TRBD1. Germline lookup yields CDR1 WNHNN and CDR2 SYGVQD (reference sequence). This CDR3 is 15 amino acids long. With V trimmed by 4 bases and J by 0 bases, 0 bases remained unmatched. The CDR3, as DNA: TGCGCCAGCAGTGGACAGGGGGCGAACACCGGGGAGCTGTTTTTT. This translates into CASSGQGANTGELFF.

This chain connects TRBV6-6 to TRBJ2-7; D is possibly TRBD1 (6 bases). The CDR3 is 13 amino acids. CDR1 and CDR2 (germline): MNHNY, SVGAGI (reference sequence). V lost 8 bases, J lost 2 bases, and 13 bases lay in between. The CDR3 sequence: CASLTGLTYEQYF. The DNA for the CDR3 is TGTGCCAGCTTGACAGGACTCACCTACGAGCAGTACTTC.